These 16 T cell receptor beta chains were sequenced from one sample in a study of blood T cells in healthy people across ages. Next came a second PCR, run for about 7 to 12 cycles, which used a sample-barcoded 5' primer along with a J-beta primer mix. TCRdb re-called the 5' RACE reads through MiXCR, storing one row per CDR3 protein. The sample has about 540,000 distinct CDR3 sequences; around 24% are singletons. The data also belong to a second study, concerning T cells of mothers and their children.

The sequencing input was blood. The origin of the receptors is a boy between 10 and 17 years old in good health.

V and J are TRBV7-9 and TRBJ2-1; TRBD1 agrees at 10 bases. The assigned J gene may be wrong: the sequence end matches TRBJ2-5 better. The germline V gene encodes CDR1 SEHNR and CDR2 FQNEAQ (reference sequence). This CDR3 has 14 amino acids. CDR3 coding DNA: TGTGCCAGCAGTTCGACAGGGGGCCTGAGGACCCAGTACTTC. It specifies CASSSTGGLRTQYF.

The genes are TRBV4-2 and TRBJ2-3; 7 bases fit TRBD2. J gave up 7 bases and V 0 bases, and 16 bases lay outside the gene matches. Per the germline V gene, CDR1 is LGHNA and CDR2 is YNFKEQ. CDR3 length equals 18 residues. CDR3 nucleotide sequence: TGTGCCAGCAGCCAAGAACAGAGGCCGGGACTACCTGGGAATACGCAGTATTTT. This encodes CASSQEQRPGLPGNTQYF.

This clonotype was detected a few times. The rearrangement joins TRBV6-4 to TRBJ2-1, with TRBD2 matching 12 bases. Germline V CDR1 and CDR2: MRHNA, SNTAGT. The CDR3 is 16 residues long. J gave up 4 bases and V 0 bases, and 1 base lay outside the gene matches. CDR3 region: CASSDSGLAGYNEQFF. The CDR3 nucleotides read TGTGCCAGCAGTGACTCCGGACTAGCGGGGTACAATGAGCAGTTCTTC.

This clonotype came up a few times. At one end, the junction sequence differs from germline, possibly due to a read error. The rearrangement joins TRBV7-2 to TRBJ2-5; D ambiguous. The CDR3 is 15 amino acids. Per germline, CDR1 SGHTA and CDR2 FQGNSA. In DNA form, the CDR3 reads TGTGCCTGCAGCTTAGTGGCGATCAGTTCCGAGACCCAGTACTTC. It encodes CACSLVAISSETQYF.

This clonotype came up a few times. The chain recombines TRBV12-3 or TRBV12-4 with TRBJ1-3; no clear D. Trimming removed 6 bases from V and 0 bases from J, with 12 bases in between. This CDR3 region has 15 residues. The CDR3 here is CASSLQGNSGNTIYF. The CDR3 bases are TGTGCCAGCAGCCTTCAAGGAAACTCTGGAAACACCATATATTTT.

This clonotype has ten or more counts. J is TRBJ1-2 and V is TRBV6-6; 8 nucleotides line up with TRBD1. In germline, CDR1 is MNHNY, CDR2 SVGAGI (reference sequence). CDR3 length equals 15 residues. V shed 6 bases and J 7 bases; nucleotides not matched to a gene: 13. CDR3 protein: CASSPTSGTGGGYTF. CDR3 in DNA: TGTGCCAGCAGCCCCACCTCCGGGACAGGCGGTGGCTACACCTTC.

This clonotype turned up a few times. This sequence joins TRBV15 and TRBJ1-4; tentative D call: TRBD1 (6 bases). The CDR3 has 14 residues. CDR1 LNHNV and CDR2 YYDKDF come from the germline V gene (reference sequence). Trimming removed 3 bases at V and 4 bases at J, with 9 bases between. This CDR3 is CATSSRGGNEKLFF. The CDR3 nucleotides are TGTGCCACCAGCAGCAGGGGTGGTAATGAAAAACTGTTTTTT.

The J gene is TRBJ2-5, the V gene TRBV4-3, with D uncertain. CDR3 length: 19 residues. Germline assignment: CDR1 LGHNA and CDR2 YSLEER. V was clipped by 3 bases and J by 0 bases, with 23 bases between them. The CDR3 protein is CASSQIVKYWTVNQETQYF. The CDR3 coding sequence is TGCGCCAGCAGCCAGATAGTTAAATATTGGACGGTGAACCAAGAGACCCAGTACTTC.

A remark on this clonotype: At one boundary the junction diverges from the germline segment, which might be a read error. This sequence joins TRBV5-1 and TRBJ2-7, with D unclear. The CDR3 is 14 residues long. Germline-derived CDR1 and CDR2 are SGHRS and YFSETQ. The CDR3 protein is CASSLDGPTYEQHF. CDR3 DNA: TGCGCCAGCAGCTTGGACGGGCCCACCTACGAGCAGCACTTC.

The genes are TRBV4-1 and TRBJ2-7; TRBD2 matches 11 bases. J was trimmed by 2 bases and V by 5 bases; bases with no gene match: 5. This CDR3 has 15 residues. Germline CDR1 reads MGHRA; CDR2 reads YSYEKL. This chain's CDR3 is CASSAVAGGPYEQYF. The CDR3 DNA follows: TGCGCCAGCAGCGCCGTAGCGGGAGGGCCCTACGAGCAGTACTTC.

This clonotype was observed a few times. V and J are TRBV18 and TRBJ1-2; no reliable D call. Germline assignment: CDR1 KGHSH and CDR2 LQKENI. Trimming cost V 3 bases and J 2 bases, with 13 bases left between them. The CDR3 contains 15 residues. CDR3 sequence reads: CASSPDGLPNYGYTF. In DNA, the CDR3 is TGTGCCAGCTCACCTGACGGACTCCCCAACTATGGCTACACCTTC.

In this sample, this clonotype turned up a few times. The rearrangement uses TRBV6-2 or TRBV6-3 and TRBJ2-7; TRBD2 agrees at 10 bases. Germline CDR1 MNHEY, CDR2 SVGEGT. CDR3 size: 14 residues. V lost 10 bases and J lost 2; bases outside the gene matches: 8. The CDR3 protein is CATARTSGPYEQYF. DNA of the CDR3: TGTGCCACCGCTCGGACTAGCGGCCCCTACGAGCAGTACTTC.

This clonotype showed up many times. DNA of the CDR3: TGTGCCAGCCTCCGGACAGGGGCTGTGGCTGAGACCCAGTACTTC. It encodes CASLRTGAVAETQYF. The chain combines TRBV2 with TRBJ2-5; 9 bases are a match to TRBD1. Germline CDR1 reads SNHLY; CDR2 reads FYNNEI. The V gene end was trimmed by 8 bases and the J gene end by 5 bases; junction bases not matched to a gene: 12. The CDR3 is 15 amino acids.

This sequence joins TRBV27 and TRBJ2-5; 10 bases map to TRBD1. Matching the DNA end better, TRBJ2-1 makes the J call doubtful. The CDR3 extends over 15 amino acids. CDR1 is MNHEY, CDR2 SMNVEV, per germline (reference sequence). This chain's CDR3 is CASSLWGQGMNEQFF. The CDR3 coding sequence is TGTGCCAGCAGTTTATGGGGACAGGGGATGAATGAGCAGTTCTTC.

This clonotype has a handful of counts. This chain uses TRBV9 with TRBJ2-7; 9 positions match TRBD1. Germline-derived CDR1 and CDR2 are SGDLS and YYNGEE. CDR3 size: 16 residues. Trimming removed 4 bases from V and 3 bases from J; junction bases left unmatched: 11. CDR3 residues: CASSPIPGTGSYEQYF. The CDR3 nucleotides are TGTGCCAGCAGCCCAATCCCTGGGACAGGGAGCTACGAGCAGTACTTC.

The rearrangement uses TRBV6-6 and TRBJ1-2; D is unresolved. V dropped 2 bases and J dropped 3 bases, with 7 bases sitting between them. The V gene's germline CDR1 is MNHNY and CDR2 SVGAGI (reference sequence). The CDR3 covers 13 residues. The CDR3 sequence: CASSYNRDYGYTF. CDR3 DNA: TGTGCCAGCAGTTACAACAGAGACTATGGCTACACCTTC.